A selection of T cell receptor beta chains follows, all from one sample in a study of blood T cell repertoires in COVID-19. Clones were read by immunoSEQ multiplex PCR, and TCRdb kept only the in-frame ones, dropping some. The data show over 150,000 clones, with approximately 86% seen just once and more than 7.5% held by the top ten. Sequencing was carried out using peripheral blood. These receptors were obtained from a man aged 45-65 years with active or convalescent COVID-19. Both conserved end residues are part of each CDR3. The D gene is left open where the match is weak. Clone size is given for some rows only: seen once, a few or many times, or a class if the clone is expanded.

j_gene | abundance | v_gene | d_gene | CDR3aa | CDR3nt
TRBJ2-7 | - | TRBV14 | - | CASSPTLGQGHEQYF | TGTGCCAGCAGCCCGACTCTGGGGCAGGGCCACGAGCAGTACTTC
TRBJ1-6 | - | TRBV19 | - | CASSIKEDSYLSSYNSPLHF | TGTGCCAGTAGTATAAAAGAGGACAGCTACCTCAGCTCCTATAATTCACCCCTCCACTTT
TRBJ1-3 | - | TRBV5-1 | - | CASSGKGTGSSGNTIYF | TGCGCCAGCAGCGGGAAAGGAACAGGGTCTTCTGGAAACACCATATATTTT
TRBJ2-2 | once | TRBV12-5 | TRBD2 | CASGLAATGTSGGNTGELFF | TGTGCTAGTGGTTTGGCGGCCACCGGGACTAGCGGGGGAAACACCGGGGAGCTGTTTTTT
TRBJ1-1 | - | TRBV5-1 | - | CASSDSSQHTEAFF | TGCGCCAGTTCAGACAGCTCCCAACACACTGAAGCTTTCTTT
TRBJ1-2 | - | TRBV5-6 | TRBD1 | CASSLGVTGDYGYTF | TGTGCCAGCAGCTTGGGGGTCACAGGGGACTATGGCTACACCTTC
TRBJ2-3 | - | TRBV2 | TRBD2 | CASRPTSGRHHTQYF | TGTGCCAGCAGGCCGACTAGCGGGAGGCACCATACGCAGTATTTT
TRBJ1-5 | - | TRBV6-2/TRBV6-3 | - | CASSAAYEPQHF | TGTGCCAGCAGTGCCGCCTATGAGCCCCAGCATTTT
TRBJ2-1 | once | TRBV18 | TRBD2 | CASSPGSGRDNEQFF | TGTGCCAGCTCACCGGGTAGCGGGAGGGACAATGAGCAGTTCTTC
TRBJ1-2 | - | TRBV4-2 | - | CASSQVDGTNIPTYGYTF | TGTGCCAGCAGCCAAGTGGATGGGACAAACATCCCAACCTATGGCTACACCTTC
TRBJ1-2 | - | TRBV7-2 | TRBD1 | CASSSTDRGYGYTF | TGTGCCAGCAGCTCAACAGACAGGGGCTATGGCTACACCTTC
TRBJ1-2 | - | TRBV9 | - | CASSVAPPGDNYGYTF | TGTGCCAGCAGCGTAGCCCCCCCAGGGGACAACTATGGCTACACCTTC
TRBJ1-1 | - | TRBV5-1 | TRBD1 | CASRETGGAETEAFF | TGCGCCAGCAGGGAGACAGGGGGCGCAGAGACTGAAGCTTTCTTT
TRBJ2-3 | - | TRBV19 | - | CASSIRGSDTQYF | TGTGCCAGTAGTATACGAGGTTCAGATACGCAGTATTTT
TRBJ1-3 | - | TRBV11-2 | - | CASSIIQGPNGNTIYF | TGTGCCAGCAGCATAATACAGGGTCCAAACGGAAACACCATATATTTT
TRBJ2-3 | - | TRBV5-1 | TRBD1 | CASSFTGGATDTQYF | TGCGCCAGCAGCTTTACAGGGGGCGCGACAGATACGCAGTATTTT
TRBJ2-1 | - | TRBV19 | - | CATTRGTGDVAGASYNEQFF | TGTGCCACTACCAGGGGGACAGGGGATGTAGCGGGAGCCTCCTACAATGAGCAGTTCTTC
TRBJ1-5 | - | TRBV19 | TRBD1 | CASRPQGNDQPQHF | TGTGCCAGTAGACCACAGGGGAACGATCAGCCCCAGCATTTT
TRBJ1-2 | - | TRBV15 | - | CATSRVGAGIVNGYTF | TGTGCCACCAGCAGAGTTGGGGCAGGGATCGTGAATGGCTACACCTTC
TRBJ2-3 | - | TRBV9 | TRBD1 | CASSADRVTDTQYF | TGTGCCAGCAGCGCAGACAGGGTCACAGATACGCAGTATTTT
TRBJ2-4 | - | TRBV5-1 | TRBD2 | CASSVGSSGAKNIQYF | TGCGCCAGCAGCGTTGGTTCTAGCGGGGCCAAAAACATTCAGTACTTC
TRBJ1-2 | - | TRBV2 | - | CATKPRTGFDYGYTF | TGTGCCACCAAACCCAGAACAGGGTTCGACTATGGCTACACCTTC
TRBJ2-1 | - | TRBV19 | - | CASSRTPGYDNEQFF | TGTGCCAGTAGCCGAACTCCCGGGTACGACAATGAGCAGTTCTTC
TRBJ1-6 | - | TRBV30 | - | CAWRGVASPLHF | TGTGCCTGGAGAGGGGTTGCTTCACCCCTCCACTTT
TRBJ2-3 | once | TRBV3-1/TRBV3-2 | - | CASSLTGSPDTQYF | TGTGCCAGCAGCCTGACAGGTTCCCCAGATACGCAGTATTTT
TRBJ2-6 | - | TRBV5-4 | TRBD2 | CASSLGTGGISGANVLTF | TGTGCCAGCAGCTTAGGGACGGGGGGAATCTCTGGGGCCAACGTCCTGACTTTC
TRBJ1-5 | - | TRBV28 | TRBD1 | CASSLGQGYRQPQHF | TGTGCCAGCAGTTTGGGACAGGGCTATCGTCAGCCCCAGCATTTT
TRBJ2-7 | - | TRBV7-2 | - | CASSLDPGVGYEQYF | TGTGCCAGCAGCTTAGATCCAGGGGTAGGCTACGAGCAGTACTTC
TRBJ1-5 | - | TRBV30 | - | CAWSVDSGIYSNQPQHF | TGTGCCTGGAGTGTCGACTCAGGGATCTATAGCAATCAGCCCCAGCATTTT
TRBJ1-2 | - | TRBV27 | - | CASSPGGPYTNYGYTF | TGTGCCAGCAGCCCCGGAGGGCCCTATACTAACTATGGCTACACCTTC
TRBJ2-2 | - | TRBV5-5 | - | CASSIDSNTGELFF | TGTGCCAGCAGTATAGACTCGAACACCGGGGAGCTGTTTTTT
TRBJ2-1 | - | TRBV27 | TRBD2 | CASSDSGGYNEQFF | TGTGCCAGCTCAGATAGCGGGGGGTACAATGAGCAGTTCTTC
TRBJ2-7 | - | TRBV7-2 | TRBD2 | CASSPYLGLDVDEQYF | TGTGCCAGCAGCCCTTACCTGGGACTAGATGTCGACGAGCAGTACTTC
TRBJ1-3 | once | TRBV12-3/TRBV12-4 | - | CASSLNTIYF | TGTGCCAGCAGTCTAAACACCATATATTTT
TRBJ1-6 | - | TRBV9 | TRBD1 | CASSSRTGVSPLHF | TGTGCCAGCAGCTCCAGGACAGGGGTATCACCCCTCCACTTT
TRBJ1-6 | - | TRBV5-6 | TRBD1 | CASSWGSGGDSPLHF | TGTGCCAGCAGCTGGGGGTCAGGGGGCGATTCACCCCTCCACTTT
TRBJ2-3 | - | TRBV11-2 | TRBD2 | CASSLERTSGRGYF | TGTGCCAGCAGCTTAGAGAGGACTAGCGGGAGAGGGTATTTT
TRBJ1-1 | once | TRBV11-2 | - | CASSLGQATEAFF | TGTGCCAGCAGCTTAGGTCAGGCCACTGAAGCTTTCTTT